Here is one T cell receptor (beta chain) with its context. Its antigen is not known. A read error may produce the germline difference seen at one junction end. The sample comes from a study of vaccination and CD4 T cells after COVID-19. Study-level results: Within the convalescent patients, a median around 90% of the SARS-CoV-2-reactive clones were ones that appeared only post-vaccination.

Treatment meaning: roughly 10-day PBMC culture with coronavirus spike peptide pools or control peptides (ViraFEST assay). CD4+ T cells that had been cultured provided DNA sequenced with the Oncomine TCR Beta short-read assay. Each CDR3 protein is one row after TCRdb ran MiXCR on the PCR reads. The sample yields nearly 11,000 distinct CDR3 sequences, roughly 77% seen once. Per the germline V gene, CDR1 is KGHDR and CDR2 is SFDVKD. This CDR3 spans 17 amino acids. The chain combines TRBV24-1 with TRBJ2-1, with 11 bases fitting TRBD2. The source is a human donor who had recovered from COVID-19. Sequenced material: CD4+ T cells from blood, cultured in vitro. CDR3 amino acids: CATNDGAGTSGTNEQFF. CDR3 DNA: TGTGCCACCAATGATGGGGCCGGGACTAGCGGTACCAATGAGCAGTTCTTC.